These 4 T cell receptor beta chains were all obtained from the same sample, sequenced in a study of CD8 T cells in ankylosing spondylitis. Via MiXCR, TCRdb re-called the 5' RACE reads, giving one row per CDR3 protein. This table has 250,000 to 350,000 distinct CDR3 sequences, around 20% appearing once. Sequencing was done on a sample of blood, either unsorted or a sorted T cell fraction (not recorded which). All receptors come from a male donor with ankylosing spondylitis or in good health (not recorded which).

This clonotype was seen at least ten times. The chain links TRBV9 to TRBJ1-1; 9 bases align to TRBD1. The CDR3 has 15 residues. The junction had 7 bases not matched to a gene; V was cut back by 4 bases and J by 3 bases. The germline V gene encodes CDR1 SGDLS and CDR2 YYNGEE. Here the CDR3 reads CASSLRTGVDTEAFF. CDR3 bases: TGTGCCAGCAGCCTCCGGACAGGGGTGGACACTGAAGCTTTCTTT.

In its sample, this clonotype was seen many times. The chain has TRBV9 and TRBJ2-7; D not certain. Germline loops: CDR1 SGDLS, CDR2 YYNGEE. V was pared by 3 bases and J by 7 bases, with 14 bases between. CDR3 size: 13 residues. For the CDR3, the DNA is TGTGCCAGCAGCGGGATACCCCCTCGGGAGCAGTACGTC. The encoded protein is CASSGIPPREQYV.

The chain recombines TRBV10-2 with TRBJ1-5, with a weak D call TRBD1 (5 bases). The CDR3 has 17 residues. Trimming stripped 6 bases from V and 2 bases from J, with 20 bases between. Germline V gives CDR1 WSHSY, CDR2 SAAADI. The CDR3 nucleotides are TGCGCCAGCAGAGCACCGTCGAGGGGCGGGGGCAATCAGCCCCAGCATTTT. Its protein product is CASRAPSRGGGNQPQHF.

V gene TRBV5-1 combines with J gene TRBJ2-3; D is tentatively TRBD1 or TRBD2 (5 bases each). V lost 0 bases and J 6 bases, leaving 11 bases between the germline ends. The CDR3 extends over 14 amino acids. CDR1 is SGHRS, CDR2 YFSETQ, per germline. The CDR3 loop reads CASSLGDAEDTQYF. Here the CDR3 DNA reads TGCGCCAGCAGCTTGGGGGACGCCGAGGATACGCAGTATTTT. The full variable domain, with the rest looked up from reference TRBV5-1 and TRBJ2-3, is KAGVTQTPRYLIKTRGQQVTLSCSPISGHRSVSWYQQTPGQGLQFLFEYFSETQRNKGNFPGRFSGRQFSNSRSEMNVSTLELGDSALYLCASSLGDAEDTQYFGPGTRLTVL.